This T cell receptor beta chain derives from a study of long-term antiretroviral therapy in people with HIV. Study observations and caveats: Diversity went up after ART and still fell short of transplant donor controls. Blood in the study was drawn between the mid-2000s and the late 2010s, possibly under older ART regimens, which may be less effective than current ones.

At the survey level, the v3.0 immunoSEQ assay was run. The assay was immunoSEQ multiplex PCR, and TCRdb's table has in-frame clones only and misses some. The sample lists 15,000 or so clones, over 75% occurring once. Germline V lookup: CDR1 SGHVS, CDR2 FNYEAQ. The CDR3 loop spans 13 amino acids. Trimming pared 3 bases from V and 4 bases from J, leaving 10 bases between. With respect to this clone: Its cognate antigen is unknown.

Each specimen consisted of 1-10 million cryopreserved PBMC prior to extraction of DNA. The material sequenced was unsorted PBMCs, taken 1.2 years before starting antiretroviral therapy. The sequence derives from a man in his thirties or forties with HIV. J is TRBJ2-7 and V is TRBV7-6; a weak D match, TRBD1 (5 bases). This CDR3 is CASSFGQQYEQYF. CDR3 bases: TGTGCCAGCAGCTTTGGACAACAGTACGAGCAGTACTTC.